These 8 T cell receptor beta chains originate from one sample sequenced in a study of blood T cell repertoires in COVID-19. The protocol was immunoSEQ multiplex PCR, while the TCRdb copy is restricted to in-frame clones and leaves out a portion. Among roughly 240,000 clones, about 83% were seen once, and the ten largest hold roughly 6.2%. Sequencing used peripheral blood. These receptors came from a woman older than 75 with COVID-19, enrolled during active disease.

This rearrangement joins TRBV7-6 to TRBJ1-3, with 7 bases aligning to TRBD1. The ends lost 1 base at V and 4 bases at J; junction bases unmatched: 10. The CDR3 sequence is 17 residues long. The germline CDR1 and CDR2 sequences are SGHVS and FNYEAQ. CDR3 DNA sequence: TGTGCCAGCAGCTTAGGCAGCCGGCAGGGGGACGGAAACACCATATATTTT. Its protein is CASSLGSRQGDGNTIYF.

This clone showed up just a few times. The rearrangement joins TRBV5-1 to TRBJ1-2, with D hard to call. Germline CDR1 and CDR2: SGHRS and YFSETQ. V was shortened by 0 bases and J by 5 bases, with 8 bases between the two germline ends. The CDR3 has 13 amino acids. Here the CDR3 DNA reads TGCGCCAGCAGCTTGGACCTAAAGTATGGCTACACCTTC. Its protein product is CASSLDLKYGYTF.

The V gene is TRBV5-1, the J gene TRBJ1-6; D possibly corresponds to TRBD1 (5 bases). The CDR3 consists of 15 residues. Trimming cost V 2 bases and J 0 bases, with 6 bases left between them. In germline, CDR1 is SGHRS, CDR2 YFSETQ. CDR3 sequence: CASSFDSSYNSPLHF. CDR3 bases: TGCGCCAGCAGCTTCGACAGCTCCTATAATTCACCCCTCCACTTT. Together with reference TRBV5-1 and TRBJ1-6, the CDR3 gives the full variable domain: KAGVTQTPRYLIKTRGQQVTLSCSPISGHRSVSWYQQTPGQGLQFLFEYFSETQRNKGNFPGRFSGRQFSNSRSEMNVSTLELGDSALYLCASSFDSSYNSPLHFGNGTRLTVT.

The chain combines TRBV5-1 with TRBJ2-7, with a possible D match to TRBD1 (6 bases). Germline V gene sequence: CDR1 SGHRS, CDR2 YFSETQ. V lost 4 bases and J lost 0, with 17 bases in between. The CDR3 is 16 amino acids. CDR3 in amino acids: CASSPYNQGLSYEQYF. The CDR3 DNA reads TGCGCCAGCAGCCCCTATAACCAGGGGCTCTCCTACGAGCAGTACTTC.

This chain joins TRBV10-3 and TRBJ2-2; 7 positions agree with TRBD1. CDR1 and CDR2 (germline): ENHRY, SYGVKD. J was trimmed by 0 bases and V by 6 bases; bases with no gene match: 4. The CDR3 covers 15 residues. CDR3 protein: CAISRGGSNTGELFF. CDR3 bases: TGTGCCATCAGCCGAGGGGGCTCGAACACCGGGGAGCTGTTTTTT.

The chain links TRBV6-7 to TRBJ2-7; 8 bases align to TRBD1. TRBV6-7 is an ORF, and what it does is uncertain. This CDR3 has 17 amino acids. Trimming removed 5 bases from V and 4 bases from J; junction bases left unmatched: 16. The CDR3 sequence: CASSTNVYRDRTYEQYF. The CDR3 DNA sequence: TGTGCCAGCAGTACTAACGTGTACCGGGACAGGACGTACGAGCAGTACTTC.

V usage is TRBV7-2 and J usage is TRBJ1-2; TRBD1 is a possible D gene (6 bases). The CDR3 totals 15 residues. Trimming took 5 bases from V and 5 from J, leaving 18 bases between them. The germline V gene encodes CDR1 SGHTA and CDR2 FQGNSA. DNA of the CDR3: TGTGCCAGCAGCCACCGGGAGGACAGAGGGTATGGCTACACCTTC. This codes for CASSHREDRGYGYTF.

The chain has TRBV5-4 and TRBJ1-2; the D gene is possibly TRBD1 (5 bases). CDR1 and CDR2 (germline): SGHNT, YYREEE (reference sequence). V was cut by 4 bases and J by 3 bases, with 22 bases left in between. The CDR3 sequence is 17 residues long. CDR3 DNA sequence: TGTGCCAGCAGCCAGGGCCCCTCTGTTAAAGGGGACTATGGCTACACCTTC. Protein sequence: CASSQGPSVKGDYGYTF.